One sample yielded the 27 T cell receptor beta chains listed below, sequenced in a study of Ad26.COV2.S vaccination and SARS-CoV-2 variants. Sequenced by immunoSEQ multiplex PCR; TCRdb stores in-frame clones only, minus some. The repertoire has 400,000 to 500,000 clones, 75% to 90% of them found once; the top ten carry over 2.5%. Indicated treatment: around 19 received Ad26.COV2.S at low or high dose, single or two shots; 5 received placebo; per-sample allocation not given. Collection of the samples took place on day 63 after the first injection of vaccine or placebo. The source material was peripheral blood, sampled in a trial of Ad26.COV2.S vaccine versus placebo. These receptors were taken from a person between 18 and 65 years old who received the Ad26.COV2.S COVID-19 vaccine or a placebo.

This clone was picked up one time. The chain couples TRBV4-2 to TRBJ1-4, with 7 bases aligning to TRBD1. CDR1 LGHNA and CDR2 YNFKEQ come from the germline V gene. This CDR3 has 17 amino acids. J was trimmed by 6 bases and V by 0 bases; bases with no gene match: 10. This chain's CDR3 is CASSQDPDRRGDEKLFF. CDR3 DNA: TGTGCCAGCAGCCAAGACCCCGATCGCAGGGGGGATGAAAAACTGTTTTTT.

The rearrangement uses TRBV7-9 and TRBJ1-2, with 9 bases identical to TRBD1. The CDR3 is 15 residues long. Trimming took 6 bases from V and 11 from J; bases not matched to a gene: 16. Germline lookup yields CDR1 SEHNR and CDR2 FQNEAQ (reference sequence). The CDR3 coding sequence is TGTGCCAGCAGTTTCCGGGACAGGGCCTCTCGGGGGTACACCTTC. Residues: CASSFRDRASRGYTF.

V gene TRBV10-3 combines with J gene TRBJ1-2; tentatively, D is TRBD1 (5 bases). The CDR3 loop spans 14 amino acids. The germline gives CDR1 ENHRY, CDR2 SYGVKD. With 3 bases removed from V and 6 bases from J, the gap between germline ends came to 14 bases. CDR3 region: CAISDLTDPHGYTF. The CDR3, as DNA: TGTGCCATCAGTGATTTGACAGACCCCCATGGCTACACCTTC.

The V and J genes are TRBV2 and TRBJ1-1, with 9 bases lining up with TRBD1. The CDR3 sequence is 12 residues long. With V trimmed by 6 bases and J by 8 bases, 4 bases remained unmatched. The germline V gene encodes CDR1 SNHLY and CDR2 FYNNEI. The CDR3 DNA reads as TGTGCCAGCAGAAACAGGGGGCTCGAAGCTTTCTTT. The encoded protein is CASRNRGLEAFF.

This clone was seen once. This chain uses TRBV28 with TRBJ1-2; unclear D gene. The CDR3 contains 12 residues. Germline assignment: CDR1 MDHEN and CDR2 SYDVKM. Trimming took 10 bases from V and 5 from J, leaving 14 bases between them. In DNA form, the CDR3 reads TGTGCCACCTACTCGACAACTTATGGCTACACCTTC. Protein: CATYSTTYGYTF.

The count of this clone is one. This sequence joins TRBV24-1 and TRBJ1-5; TRBD1 matches 9 bases. Germline CDR1 reads KGHDR; CDR2 reads SFDVKD. The CDR3 totals 16 residues. V gave up 4 bases and J gave up 4 bases; unmatched junction bases: 7. CDR3 nucleotide sequence: TGTGCCACCAGTGACTCAGACAGGGGGAGTAATCAGCCCCAGCATTTT. Translating it yields CATSDSDRGSNQPQHF.

V and J are TRBV5-1 and TRBJ2-2; the D call may be TRBD1 or TRBD2 (5 bases each). Germline V lookup: CDR1 SGHRS, CDR2 YFSETQ. Between the trimmed V and J ends, which lost 4 bases and 6 bases, there was a span of 19 bases. The CDR3 extends over 16 amino acids. This CDR3 is CASSPRGVEYAGELFF. The CDR3 DNA follows: TGCGCCAGCAGCCCCCGGGGCGTCGAGTACGCCGGGGAGCTGTTTTTT.

This sequence joins TRBV14 and TRBJ2-7; D unclear. This CDR3 has 12 residues. The germline V gene has CDR1 SGHDN and CDR2 FVKESK. V dropped 1 base and J dropped 5 bases, with 6 bases sitting between them. The CDR3 DNA is TGTGCCAGCAGCCAAGTCCCTAACGAGCAGTACGTC. Translated: CASSQVPNEQYV.

The chain uses TRBV15 and TRBJ1-4; D remains ambiguous. The V gene lost 8 bases and the J gene lost 4 bases, with 11 bases spanning the gap. The CDR3 sequence is 13 residues long. Germline V lookup: CDR1 LNHNV, CDR2 YYDKDF (reference sequence). As DNA, the CDR3 is TGTGCCACCGAAAGGGCGAGTAATGAAAAACTGTTTTTT. The encoded protein is CATERASNEKLFF.

The chain carries TRBV13 and TRBJ1-6; D is ambiguous. V was pared by 0 bases and J by 0 bases, with 12 bases between. CDR3 length equals 18 residues. Germline-derived CDR1 and CDR2 are PRHDT and FYEKMQ (reference sequence). This CDR3 reads CASSLGGRKSSYNSPLHF. In DNA, the CDR3 is TGTGCCAGCAGCTTAGGGGGCAGAAAGAGCTCCTATAATTCACCCCTCCACTTT.

The chain recombines TRBV7-8 with TRBJ1-3; D is possibly TRBD1 (6 bases). From germline, CDR1 is SGHVS and CDR2 FQNEAQ. The CDR3 length is 15 residues. V was clipped by 5 bases and J by 2 bases, with 13 bases between them. CDR3 nucleotides: TGTGCCAGCAGCCGAGGGGGGCAAGCTGGAAACACCATATATTTT. It translates to CASSRGGQAGNTIYF.

The gene calls are TRBV7-2 and TRBJ1-1; perhaps TRBD1 as D (5 bases). Per the germline V gene, CDR1 is SGHTA and CDR2 is FQGNSA. The germline V and J ends were trimmed by 1 base and 10 bases, with 19 bases remaining between them. The CDR3 runs 15 residues. For the CDR3, the DNA is TGTGCCAGCAGCTTAGGTGCGGCCCTGGGGGGGATAGCTTTCTTT. It translates to CASSLGAALGGIAFF. Filled out from reference TRBV7-2 and TRBJ1-1, the complete variable domain reads GAGVSQSPSNKVTEKGKDVELRCDPISGHTALYWYRQSLGQGLEFLIYFQGNSAPDKSGLPSDRFSAERTGGSVSTLTIQRTQQEDSAVYLCASSLGAALGGIAFFGQGTRLTVV.

The J gene is TRBJ1-3, the V gene TRBV7-9, with D possibly matching TRBD1 (6 bases). The CDR3 contains 14 residues. The V gene lost 5 bases and the J gene lost 6 bases, with 14 bases spanning the gap. Per the germline V gene, CDR1 is SEHNR and CDR2 is FQNEAQ (reference sequence). This CDR3 reads CASSLGSGENTIYF. CDR3 in DNA: TGTGCCAGCAGCCTAGGATCAGGGGAAAACACCATATATTTT.

The chain couples TRBV7-9 to TRBJ1-2; 8 nucleotides line up with TRBD1. From germline, CDR1 is SEHNR and CDR2 FQNEAQ (reference sequence). Trimming at V came to 3 bases and at J to 8 bases, leaving 8 bases not matched to a gene. CDR3 length: 14 amino acids. DNA for the CDR3: TGTGCCAGCAGCTTCCTCGGGACAGGAGAAGGCTACACCTTC. Its translation is CASSFLGTGEGYTF.

This chain links TRBV7-9 with TRBJ2-5; D possibly matches TRBD1 or TRBD2 (5 bases each). The V gene lost 7 bases and the J gene lost 6 bases, with 15 bases spanning the gap. Looked up from germline, CDR1 is SEHNR and CDR2 is FQNEAQ (reference sequence). The CDR3 covers 13 residues. CDR3 sequence reads: CASTPPSGQTQYF. As DNA, the CDR3 is TGTGCCAGCACCCCACCGTCGGGGCAGACCCAGTACTTC.

The V gene is TRBV27, the J gene TRBJ1-2; 10 bases are a match to TRBD1. Unmatched junction bases numbered 6, after V lost 4 bases and J lost 4 bases. CDR3 size: 15 residues. CDR1 is MNHEY, CDR2 SMNVEV, per germline (reference sequence). For the CDR3, the DNA is TGTGCCAGCAGTTGGGACAGGGGTGTGGTCTATGGCTACACCTTC. Protein: CASSWDRGVVYGYTF.

Worth noting for this clone: This same CDR3 is encoded by further DNA sequences in the sample. The chain recombines TRBV12-3 or TRBV12-4 with TRBJ2-7; D might be TRBD1 (5 bases). The CDR3 covers 13 residues. Between the trimmed V and J ends, which lost 0 bases and 2 bases, there was a span of 5 bases. CDR3 nucleotides: TGTGCCAGCAGTTTAGCGGGGCCCTACGAGCAGTACTTC. Its translation is CASSLAGPYEQYF.

The chain couples TRBV15 to TRBJ2-7; 7 bases agree with TRBD1. In germline, CDR1 is LNHNV, CDR2 YYDKDF (reference sequence). This CDR3 comprises 14 residues. V lost 3 bases and J lost 1; bases outside the gene matches: 3. CDR3 nucleotides: TGTGCCACCAGCAGTAGACAGGGTTCCTACGAGCAGTACTTC. Its translation: CATSSRQGSYEQYF.

The rearrangement joins TRBV6-2 or TRBV6-3 to TRBJ1-6, with D unresolved. The CDR3 loop spans 13 amino acids. Germline CDR1 MNHEY, CDR2 SVGEGT. The V end was cut by 2 bases, the J end by 9 bases, with 8 bases between. The CDR3 DNA is TGTGCCAGCAGTTACGTGAACATTTCACCCCTCCACTTT. Protein: CASSYVNISPLHF.

This rearrangement joins TRBV20-1 to TRBJ2-3; weak D call: TRBD1 (5 bases). Between the trimmed V and J ends, which lost 3 bases and 5 bases, there was a span of 15 bases. The CDR3 length is 14 residues. Per germline, CDR1 DFQATT and CDR2 SNEGSKA (reference sequence). CDR3 protein: CSASVRVLGDTQYF. The CDR3 nucleotides are TGCAGTGCTAGTGTCAGGGTATTAGGAGATACGCAGTATTTT.

The chain joins TRBV14 to TRBJ2-2; D unclear. From germline, CDR1 is SGHDN and CDR2 FVKESK. The CDR3 runs 13 residues. The V end was cut by 4 bases, the J end by 8 bases, with 11 bases between. This CDR3 is CASSPYFRGELFF. CDR3 coding DNA: TGTGCCAGCAGCCCCTACTTTAGGGGGGAGCTGTTTTTT.

V gene TRBV12-3 or TRBV12-4 combines with J gene TRBJ2-2; D unclear. V lost 2 bases to trimming and J lost 7 bases, with 2 bases between them. This CDR3 is 11 amino acids long. The CDR3 reads CASSLFGELFF. The CDR3 coding sequence is TGTGCCAGCAGTTTATTCGGGGAGCTGTTTTTT.

The gene calls are TRBV19 and TRBJ1-4, with unresolved D. The germline V gene has CDR1 LNHDA and CDR2 SQIVND (reference sequence). V lost 3 bases and J lost 8, with 10 bases in between. This CDR3 is 13 amino acids long. This chain's CDR3 is CASSIQLGEKLFF. CDR3 DNA: TGTGCCAGTAGTATTCAGTTGGGCGAAAAACTGTTTTTT.

The chain links TRBV2 to TRBJ1-1; D may be TRBD1 (6 bases). The ends were cut back, 1 base at V and 3 bases at J, with 21 bases in the middle. Looked up from germline, CDR1 is SNHLY and CDR2 is FYNNEI. The CDR3 covers 18 residues. The CDR3 sequence is CASSEGFRGFPNDTEAFF. CDR3 DNA sequence: TGTGCCAGCAGTGAAGGTTTTAGGGGGTTCCCGAATGACACTGAAGCTTTCTTT.

The chain uses TRBV28 and TRBJ1-5; D call uncertain. Per germline, CDR1 MDHEN and CDR2 SYDVKM. This CDR3 spans 17 amino acids. Trimming took off 2 bases at V and 0 bases at J, with 14 bases between the two ends. This CDR3 reads CASSLRVGLVSNQPQHF. CDR3 nucleotide sequence: TGTGCCAGCAGTTTAAGGGTCGGACTCGTTAGCAATCAGCCCCAGCATTTT.

This clone was seen once. The chain uses TRBV5-1 and TRBJ2-5; 7 bases match TRBD1. The germline V gene encodes CDR1 SGHRS and CDR2 YFSETQ. This CDR3 has 14 amino acids. V gave up 4 bases and J gave up 5 bases; unmatched junction bases: 8. DNA for the CDR3: TGCGCCAGCAGCCAACAGGGGATGACGGAGACCCAGTACTTC. It codes for CASSQQGMTETQYF. Looking up the rest from reference TRBV5-1 and TRBJ2-5 gives the full variable domain: KAGVTQTPRYLIKTRGQQVTLSCSPISGHRSVSWYQQTPGQGLQFLFEYFSETQRNKGNFPGRFSGRQFSNSRSEMNVSTLELGDSALYLCASSQQGMTETQYFGPGTRLLVL.

The chain joins TRBV18 to TRBJ1-2; D might be TRBD1 (5 bases). The V end was cut by 2 bases, the J end by 8 bases, with 18 bases between. Germline V gives CDR1 KGHSH, CDR2 LQKENI. This CDR3 region has 15 residues. This CDR3 is CASSPFPAGHRGYTF. CDR3 in DNA: TGTGCCAGCTCACCATTTCCCGCAGGGCACCGGGGCTACACCTTC.